These T cell receptor beta chains were read from a single sample in a study of OX40 agonist ivuxolimab in advanced cancers. Using immunoSEQ multiplex PCR, the repertoire was profiled, and TCRdb retains in-frame clones only, with some absent. The sample contains about 95,000 clones, under 85% of which appear only once. This specimen was CD4+ or CD8+ T cells sorted from blood, taken in a trial of the OX40 agonist ivuxolimab. The source is an adult with an advanced solid tumor such as melanoma, head and neck, liver or kidney cancer. Both conserved end residues are part of each CDR3. Not every row has a clone size; where given, it reads once, few, many or a size class.

>TRBJ2-3|NA|TRBV2
CASSDLDSYTDTQYF
>TRBJ2-1|once|TRBV7-8
CASSLLAGDNEQFF
>TRBJ2-1|NA|TRBV2
CASPDRGYNEQFF
>TRBJ2-1|NA|TRBV7-6
CASSLLPGTSGIGYNEQFF
>TRBJ2-6|NA|TRBV18
CASSPGEGGSGANVLTF
>TRBJ2-7|NA|TRBV5-4
CASSLAGGEQYF
>TRBJ2-5|NA|TRBV4-1
CASSQDKNGGRGGETQYF
>TRBJ2-5|NA|TRBV28
CASSSGQRQETQYF
>TRBJ1-5|NA|TRBV28
CASSSPTQGGTKEPQHF
>TRBJ2-3|NA|TRBV11-2
CASSLYGLLTDTQYF
>TRBJ2-7|NA|TRBV19
CASSSRSYEQYF
>TRBJ1-2|NA|TRBV11-2
CASRPPGPYGYTF
>TRBJ2-3|NA|TRBV5-4
CASSSPASGSAADTQYF
>TRBJ2-3|NA|TRBV19
CASSILAASTDTQYF
>TRBJ2-2|NA|TRBV27
CASSLSGYGGELFF
>TRBJ1-3|NA|TRBV27
CASRGAGSGNTIYF
>TRBJ2-7|once|TRBV5-4
CASSLGPGLAYEQYF
>TRBJ1-2|NA|TRBV5-1
CASSPVTTGGNYTF
>TRBJ2-3|NA|TRBV11-2
CASSLAPTDTQYF
>TRBJ1-1|NA|TRBV7-9
CASSFPRTGSPEAFF
>TRBJ2-5|once|TRBV28
CASSPQWGSGAQYF
>TRBJ1-3|NA|TRBV11-1
CASSYTGNTIYF
>TRBJ2-5|NA|TRBV18
CASSPAGSRGETQYF
>TRBJ2-1|NA|TRBV2
CASGAGGPGNEQFF
>TRBJ1-6|NA|TRBV4-3
CASSQDLAGSGNSPLHF
>TRBJ2-7|NA|TRBV7-9
CASRPLGQAHYEQYF
>NA|NA|TRBV30
CAWTNPRRTGVADEQYF
>TRBJ1-4|NA|TRBV11-2
CASSQDRGRKLFF
>TRBJ1-2|few|TRBV7-9
CASSPWVYGYTF
>TRBJ2-7|NA|TRBV5-4
CASSLISLAGEMVVREQYF
>TRBJ2-2|NA|TRBV5-1
CASAPGSNTGELFF
>TRBJ2-7|NA|TRBV19
CASSTPSGSFEQYF
>TRBJ1-1|NA|TRBV27
CASSPLYMNTEAFF
>NA|NA|TRBV5-4
CASRSLAGGIWGEQYF
>TRBJ2-7|NA|TRBV6-5
CASRGRGAHEQYF
>TRBJ2-7|once|TRBV15
CATSRDRAPSYEQYF
>TRBJ2-7|once|TRBV27
CASASGGGVYEQYF
>TRBJ1-4|NA|TRBV19
CASRDGLKRGNEKLFF
>TRBJ2-2|few|TRBV30
CAWTPSPGLTGELFF
>TRBJ1-1|NA|TRBV28
CASSATLGAEAFF
>TRBJ2-3|NA|TRBV9
CASSVEGGVGITDTQYF
>TRBJ2-7|NA|TRBV7-2
CASSLGLAGTEQYF
>TRBJ2-7|NA|TRBV5-1
CASSPGVAGEMGYEQYF